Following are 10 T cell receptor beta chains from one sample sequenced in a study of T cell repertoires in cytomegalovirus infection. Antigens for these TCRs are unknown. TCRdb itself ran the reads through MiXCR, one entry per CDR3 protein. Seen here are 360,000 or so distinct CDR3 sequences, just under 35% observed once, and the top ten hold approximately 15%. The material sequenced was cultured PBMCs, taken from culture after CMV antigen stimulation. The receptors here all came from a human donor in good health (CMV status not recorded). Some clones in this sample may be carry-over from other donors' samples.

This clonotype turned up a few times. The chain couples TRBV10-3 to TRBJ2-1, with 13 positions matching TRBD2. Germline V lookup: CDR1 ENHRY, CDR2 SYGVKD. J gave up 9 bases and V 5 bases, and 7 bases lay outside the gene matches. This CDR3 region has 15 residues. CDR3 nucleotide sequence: TGTGCCATCAGTTCACTAGCGGGAGGGCCGGGTGAGCAGTTCTTC. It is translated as CAISSLAGGPGEQFF.

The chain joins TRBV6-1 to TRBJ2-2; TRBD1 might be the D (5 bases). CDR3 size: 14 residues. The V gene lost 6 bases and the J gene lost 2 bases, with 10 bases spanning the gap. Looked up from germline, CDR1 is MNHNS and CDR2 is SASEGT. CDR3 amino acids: CASRRQTNTGELFF. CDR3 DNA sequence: TGTGCCAGCAGACGACAGACAAACACCGGGGAGCTGTTTTTT.

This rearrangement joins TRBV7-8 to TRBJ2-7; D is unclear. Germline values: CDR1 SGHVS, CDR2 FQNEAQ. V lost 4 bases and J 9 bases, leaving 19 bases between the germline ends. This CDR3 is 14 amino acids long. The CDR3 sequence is CASSSTIYSIGQYF. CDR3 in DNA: TGTGCCAGCAGCTCCACAATTTACAGTATCGGGCAGTACTTC. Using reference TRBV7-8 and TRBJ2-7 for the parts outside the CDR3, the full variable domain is GAGVSQSPRYKVAKRGQDVALRCDPISGHVSLFWYQQALGQGPEFLTYFQNEAQLDKSGLPSDRFFAERPEGSVSTLKIQRTQQEDSAVYLCASSSTIYSIGQYFGPGTRLTVT.

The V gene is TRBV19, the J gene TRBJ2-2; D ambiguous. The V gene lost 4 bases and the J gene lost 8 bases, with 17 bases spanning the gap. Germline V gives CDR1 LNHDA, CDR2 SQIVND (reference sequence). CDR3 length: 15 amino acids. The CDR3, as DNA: TGTGCCAGTAGTACCCGACCCTACCCTGAAGGGGAGCTGTTTTTT. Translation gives CASSTRPYPEGELFF.

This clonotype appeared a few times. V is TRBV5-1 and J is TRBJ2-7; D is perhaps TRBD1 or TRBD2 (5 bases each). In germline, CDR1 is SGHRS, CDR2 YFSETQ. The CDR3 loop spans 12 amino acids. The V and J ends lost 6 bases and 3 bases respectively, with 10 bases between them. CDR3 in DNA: TGCGCCAGCAACGGGGCCAACTACGAGCAGTACTTC. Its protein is CASNGANYEQYF.

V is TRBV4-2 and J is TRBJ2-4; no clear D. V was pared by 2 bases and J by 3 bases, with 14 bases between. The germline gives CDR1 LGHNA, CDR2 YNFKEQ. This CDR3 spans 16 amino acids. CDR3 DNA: TGTGCCAGCAGCCAACCGTCTACTTTCGTCAAAAACATTCAGTACTTC. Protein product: CASSQPSTFVKNIQYF.

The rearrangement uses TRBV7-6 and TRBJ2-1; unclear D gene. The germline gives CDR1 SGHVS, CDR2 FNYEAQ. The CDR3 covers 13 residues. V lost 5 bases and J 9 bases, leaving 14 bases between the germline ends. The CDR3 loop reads CASSTVGRGEQFF. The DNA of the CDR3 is TGTGCCAGCAGCACCGTAGGACGCGGTGAGCAGTTCTTC. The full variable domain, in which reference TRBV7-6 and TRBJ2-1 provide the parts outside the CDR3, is GAGVSQSPRYKVTKRGQDVALRCDPISGHVSLYWYRQALGQGPEFLTYFNYEAQQDKSGLPNDRFSAERPEGSISTLTIQRTEQRDSAMYRCASSTVGRGEQFFGPGTRLTVL.

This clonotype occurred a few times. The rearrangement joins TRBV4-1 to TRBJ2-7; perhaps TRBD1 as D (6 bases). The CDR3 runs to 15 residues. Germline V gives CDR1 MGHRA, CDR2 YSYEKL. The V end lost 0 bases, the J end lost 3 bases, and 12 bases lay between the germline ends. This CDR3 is CASSQEPQGLYEQYV. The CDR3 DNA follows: TGCGCCAGCAGCCAAGAACCCCAGGGGCTCTACGAGCAGTACGTC.

As DNA, the CDR3 is TGTGCCATCAGTGACGGGAACTACAATGGCTACACCTTC. Amino acid sequence: CAISDGNYNGYTF. The gene calls are TRBV10-3 and TRBJ1-2; D is unresolved. V was trimmed by 3 bases and J by 6 bases, leaving 11 bases between them. Germline CDR1 ENHRY, CDR2 SYGVKD. This CDR3 contains 13 residues.

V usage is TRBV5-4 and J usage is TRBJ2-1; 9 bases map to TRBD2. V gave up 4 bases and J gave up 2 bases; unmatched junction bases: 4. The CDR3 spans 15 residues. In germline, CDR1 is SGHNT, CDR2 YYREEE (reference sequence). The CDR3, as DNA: TGTGCCAGCAGCATGAGACTAGCGGCCTACAATGAGCAGTTCTTC. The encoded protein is CASSMRLAAYNEQFF. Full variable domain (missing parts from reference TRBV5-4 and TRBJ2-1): ETGVTQSPTHLIKTRGQQVTLRCSSQSGHNTVSWYQQALGQGPQFIFQYYREEENGRGNFPPRFSGLQFPNYSSELNVNALELDDSALYLCASSMRLAAYNEQFFGPGTRLTVL.